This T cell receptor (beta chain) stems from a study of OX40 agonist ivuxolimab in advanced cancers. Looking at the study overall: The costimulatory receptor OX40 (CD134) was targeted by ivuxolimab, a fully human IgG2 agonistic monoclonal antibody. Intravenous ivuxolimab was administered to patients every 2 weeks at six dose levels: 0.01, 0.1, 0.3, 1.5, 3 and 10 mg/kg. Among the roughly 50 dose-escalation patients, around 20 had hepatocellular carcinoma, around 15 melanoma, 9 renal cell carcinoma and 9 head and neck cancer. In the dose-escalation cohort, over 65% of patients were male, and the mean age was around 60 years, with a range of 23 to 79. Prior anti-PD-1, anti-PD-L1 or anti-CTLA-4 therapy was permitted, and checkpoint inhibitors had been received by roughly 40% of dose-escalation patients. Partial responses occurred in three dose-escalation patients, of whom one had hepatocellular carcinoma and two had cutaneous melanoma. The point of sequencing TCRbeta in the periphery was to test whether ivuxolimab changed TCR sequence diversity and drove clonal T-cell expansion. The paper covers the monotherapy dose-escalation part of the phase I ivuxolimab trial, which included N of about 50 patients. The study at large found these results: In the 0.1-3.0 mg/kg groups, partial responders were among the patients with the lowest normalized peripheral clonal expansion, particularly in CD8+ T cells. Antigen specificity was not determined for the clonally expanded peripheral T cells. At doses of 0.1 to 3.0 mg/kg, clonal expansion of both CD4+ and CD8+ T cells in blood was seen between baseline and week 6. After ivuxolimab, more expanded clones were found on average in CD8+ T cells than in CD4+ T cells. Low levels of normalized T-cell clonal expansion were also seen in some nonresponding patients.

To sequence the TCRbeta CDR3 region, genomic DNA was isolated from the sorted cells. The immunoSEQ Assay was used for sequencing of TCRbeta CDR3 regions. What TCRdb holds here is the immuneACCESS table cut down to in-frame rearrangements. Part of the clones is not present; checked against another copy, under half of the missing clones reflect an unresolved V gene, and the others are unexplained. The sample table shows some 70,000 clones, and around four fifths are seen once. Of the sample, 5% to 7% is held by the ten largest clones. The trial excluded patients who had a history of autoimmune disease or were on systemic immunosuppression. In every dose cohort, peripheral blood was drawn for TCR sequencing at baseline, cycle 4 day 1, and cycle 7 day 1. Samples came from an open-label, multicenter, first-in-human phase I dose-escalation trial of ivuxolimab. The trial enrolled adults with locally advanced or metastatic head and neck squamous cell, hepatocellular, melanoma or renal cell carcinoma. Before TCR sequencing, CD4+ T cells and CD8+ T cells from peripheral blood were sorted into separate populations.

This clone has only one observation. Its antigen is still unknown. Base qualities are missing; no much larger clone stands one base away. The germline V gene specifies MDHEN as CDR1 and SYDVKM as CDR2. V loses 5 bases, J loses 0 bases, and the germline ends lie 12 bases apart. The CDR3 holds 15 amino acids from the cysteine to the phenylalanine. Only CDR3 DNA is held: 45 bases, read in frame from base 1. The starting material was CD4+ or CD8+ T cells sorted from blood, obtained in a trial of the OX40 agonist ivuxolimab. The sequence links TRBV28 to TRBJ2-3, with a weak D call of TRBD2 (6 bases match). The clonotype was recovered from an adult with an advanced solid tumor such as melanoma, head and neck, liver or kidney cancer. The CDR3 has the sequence CASSTQRASTDTQYF. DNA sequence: TGTGCCAGCAGTACGCAGCGGGCCAGCACAGATACGCAGTATTTT.